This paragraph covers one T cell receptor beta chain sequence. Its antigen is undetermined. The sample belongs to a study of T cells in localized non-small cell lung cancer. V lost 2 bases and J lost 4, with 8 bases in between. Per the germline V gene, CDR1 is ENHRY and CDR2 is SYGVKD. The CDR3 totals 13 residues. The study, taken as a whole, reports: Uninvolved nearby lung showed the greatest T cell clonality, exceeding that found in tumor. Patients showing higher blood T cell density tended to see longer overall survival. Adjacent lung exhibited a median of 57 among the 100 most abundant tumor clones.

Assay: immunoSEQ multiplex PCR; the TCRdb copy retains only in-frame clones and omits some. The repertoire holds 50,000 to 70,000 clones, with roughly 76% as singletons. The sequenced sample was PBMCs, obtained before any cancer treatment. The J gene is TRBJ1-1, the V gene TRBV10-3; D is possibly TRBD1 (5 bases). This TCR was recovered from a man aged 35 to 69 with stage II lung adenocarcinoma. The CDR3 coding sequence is TGTGCCATCAGTGAGGGGGGGGGCACTGAAGCTTTCTTT. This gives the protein CAISEGGGTEAFF.